Below, one TCR beta chain is given with its context. What it recognizes is unknown. This specimen comes from a study of identical twins. General study points: These conclusions were based on statistical analysis (cross-sectional, not following the same donors). Beta out-of-frame sequences displayed a weaker excess of sharing between twins. In cord blood, abundant beta clonotypes had fewer insertions; memory showed no trend. Out-of-frame TCR alpha sharing observed in monozygotic twins exceeded model estimates.

The CDR3 runs 20 residues. Germline V lookup: CDR1 MNHEY, CDR2 SVGAGI. The trim removed 0 bases at V and 0 bases at J, leaving 10 bases unmatched. Each CDR3 protein gets one entry after TCRdb re-called the 5' RACE reads with MiXCR. In the table there are about 1.7 million distinct CDR3 sequences, about 32% of which are singletons. This receptor was obtained from a newborn girl in good health. The specimen sequenced was cord blood. The genes are TRBV6-5 and TRBJ2-2; TRBD2 matches at 10 bases. CDR3: CASSYSIPSGGPPNTGELFF. CDR3 nucleotides: TGTGCCAGCAGTTACTCGATCCCTAGCGGGGGCCCGCCGAACACCGGGGAGCTGTTTTTT.